Following are 16 T cell receptor beta chains from one sample sequenced in a study of T cell repertoires in cytomegalovirus infection (dated by TCRdb to between 2019 and 2020). Their antigen targets remain unknown. The sample's treatment or condition label, in plain terms: in vitro stimulation with specific CMV peptide epitopes to enrich CMV-specific T cells. The reads were generated on an Illumina HiSeq 1500. TCRdb trimmed the raw reads at Q25, called clones with MiXCR and kept productive beta chains. Here each entry gathers all rows of one CDR3 protein and keeps the most common genes and DNA. The sample records about 310,000 distinct CDR3 sequences, roughly 25% of which are singletons. The leading ten clones occupy 13% of the sample. Sequencing used cultured PBMCs, obtained from culture after CMV antigen stimulation. The receptors derive from a human donor in good health (CMV status not recorded). Some clones in this sample may be carry-over from other donors' samples.

To note about this clonotype: The germline gene is not matched at one end of the junction; a read error may be the cause. The J gene is TRBJ2-1, the V gene TRBV7-6; D is uncertain. Germline V gene lookup returns CDR1 SGHVS and CDR2 FNYEAQ. The CDR3 totals 15 residues. The DNA of the CDR3 is TGTGCTAGCAGCCCCCAGCGAAGCTCCTACAATGAGCAGTTCTTC. Residues: CASSPQRSSYNEQFF.

This rearrangement joins TRBV11-2 to TRBJ2-3, with 10 bases aligning to TRBD2. Per the germline V gene, CDR1 is SGHAT and CDR2 is FQNNGV. This CDR3 contains 17 residues. Trimming removed 3 bases from V and 0 bases from J; junction bases left unmatched: 6. CDR3 DNA: TGTGCCAGCAGCTTCGCTAGCGGGGGCACTAGCACAGATACGCAGTATTTT. This sequence encodes CASSFASGGTSTDTQYF.

This clonotype was detected many times. The chain couples TRBV27 to TRBJ2-1; weak D call: TRBD1 (6 bases). This CDR3 comprises 16 residues. The germline CDR1 and CDR2 sequences are MNHEY and SMNVEV (reference sequence). Deletions cut 6 bases from V and 0 bases from J, with 15 bases between. CDR3 region: CASSPSDRPSYNEQFF. As DNA, the CDR3 is TGTGCCAGCAGCCCCAGCGACAGGCCCTCCTACAATGAGCAGTTCTTC.

This clonotype was detected many times. V usage is TRBV5-1 and J usage is TRBJ1-2; tentative D call: TRBD1 (5 bases). Germline assignment: CDR1 SGHRS and CDR2 YFSETQ. The V and J ends lost 0 bases and 2 bases respectively, with 8 bases between them. The CDR3 is 14 amino acids. Here the CDR3 reads CASSLGGSNYGYTF. CDR3 sequence (DNA): TGCGCCAGCAGCTTGGGGGGCTCCAACTATGGCTACACCTTC.

This clonotype came up a few times. The chain couples TRBV20-1 to TRBJ1-3; D not certain. Germline loops: CDR1 DFQATT, CDR2 SNEGSKA (reference sequence). This CDR3 spans 12 amino acids. V was pared by 1 base and J by 2 bases, with 3 bases between. CDR3 DNA: TGCAGTGCTAGAGGTGCTGGAAACACCATATATTTT. Protein sequence: CSARGAGNTIYF.

Only a few counts were recorded for this clonotype. The rearrangement links TRBV13 to TRBJ2-5, with 12 bases fitting TRBD2. Germline V gives CDR1 PRHDT, CDR2 FYEKMQ (reference sequence). The trim removed 1 base at V and 5 bases at J, leaving 8 bases unmatched. CDR3 size: 17 residues. CDR3 DNA sequence: TGTGCCAGCAGCTTAGCCCCCCTAGCGGGAGGGCGGGAGACCCAGTACTTC. The encoded protein is CASSLAPLAGGRETQYF.

At least ten counts were recorded for this clonotype. The CDR3 reads CASRTQIKMREKLFF. The CDR3 DNA reads TGTGCCAGCAGAACCCAAATTAAGATGCGGGAAAAACTGTTTTTT. The V and J genes are TRBV28 and TRBJ1-4; D is undetermined. The germline V gene encodes CDR1 MDHEN and CDR2 SYDVKM. The CDR3 is made up of 15 amino acids. Trimming took 6 bases from V and 8 from J, leaving 19 bases between them. Combining the CDR3 with reference TRBV28 and TRBJ1-4 gives the whole variable domain DVKVTQSSRYLVKRTGEKVFLECVQDMDHENMFWYRQDPGLGLRLIYFSYDVKMKEKGDIPEGYSVSREKKERFSLILESASTNQTSMYLCASRTQIKMREKLFFGSGTQLSVL.

This clonotype was detected a few times. CDR3 loop: CASSPTGVEQYF. CDR3 nucleotide sequence: TGTGCCAGCAGTCCCACAGGGGTCGAGCAGTACTTC. V gene TRBV12-3 or TRBV12-4 combines with J gene TRBJ2-7; 7 bases are shared with TRBD1. The CDR3 covers 12 residues. Germline trimming cut 5 bases from V and 6 bases from J; bases unmatched to any gene: 4.

This clonotype has a handful of counts. The chain uses TRBV5-1 and TRBJ1-1, with D uncertain. Germline CDR1 is SGHRS and CDR2 is YFSETQ. The CDR3 is 13 amino acids. V was trimmed by 6 bases and J by 0 bases, leaving 9 bases between them. CDR3 sequence (DNA): TGCGCCAGCAAGGTACACCTGAACACTGAAGCTTTCTTT. Translating gives CASKVHLNTEAFF.

This chain connects TRBV4-1 to TRBJ2-1; 8 nucleotides line up with TRBD2. The trim removed 0 bases at V and 5 bases at J, leaving 12 bases unmatched. CDR3 length equals 18 residues. CDR1 and CDR2 from the germline V gene are MGHRA and YSYEKL. The DNA of the CDR3 is TGCGCCAGCAGCCAAGAGGTTTGGGGGACTAGGAAGAACAATGAGCAGTTCTTC. Translated: CASSQEVWGTRKNNEQFF.

This rearrangement joins TRBV19 to TRBJ2-1; 12 bases agree with TRBD2. The CDR3 extends over 15 amino acids. The J segment lost 4 bases and the V segment lost 5 bases, leaving 3 bases of the junction unmatched. Germline-derived CDR1 and CDR2 are LNHDA and SQIVND (reference sequence). This CDR3 reads CASSATSGSYNEQFF. The CDR3, as DNA: TGTGCCAGTAGTGCGACTAGCGGGAGTTACAATGAGCAGTTCTTC.

The V gene is TRBV6-1, the J gene TRBJ2-7, with TRBD1 matching over 8 bases. The CDR3 runs to 13 residues. Per germline, CDR1 MNHNS and CDR2 SASEGT. V was clipped by 6 bases and J by 1 base; unmatched bases: 2. CDR3 in DNA: TGTGCCAGCAGCGGGACAGGATCCTACGAGCAGTACGTC. Translation: CASSGTGSYEQYV.

This rearrangement joins TRBV12-3 or TRBV12-4 to TRBJ2-7; no definite D call. This CDR3 region has 13 residues. V dropped 3 bases and J dropped 2 bases, with 8 bases sitting between them. The CDR3 region has the DNA TGTGCCAGCAGTTTGTCCTCCGCCTACGAGCAGTACTTC. Its translation: CASSLSSAYEQYF.

In this sample, this clonotype turned up a few times. The chain links TRBV18 to TRBJ2-3; no definite D call. Trimming took 6 bases from V and 4 from J, leaving 17 bases between them. The CDR3 runs 15 residues. Germline loops: CDR1 KGHSH, CDR2 LQKENI. CDR3 in DNA: TGTGCCAGCTCCCGGGCCGAGGCCCGGCCAGATACGCAGTATTTT. Protein product: CASSRAEARPDTQYF. The variable domain in full, with the rest retrieved from reference TRBV18 and TRBJ2-3, is NAGVMQNPRHLVRRRGQEARLRCSPMKGHSHVYWYRQLPEEGLKFMVYLQKENIIDESGMPKERFSAEFPKEGPSILRIQQVVRGDSAAYFCASSRAEARPDTQYFGPGTRLTVL.

In its sample, this clonotype was seen a few times. The chain couples TRBV12-3 or TRBV12-4 to TRBJ1-2; the D gene is possibly TRBD1 (6 bases). Trimming stripped 4 bases from V and 8 bases from J, with 20 bases between. The CDR3 totals 15 residues. The CDR3 bases are TGTGCCAGCAGTTGGGGGCGGATAGGGCGAGAAGGCTACACCTTC. It yields the protein CASSWGRIGREGYTF.

This rearrangement joins TRBV20-1 to TRBJ2-3, with D possibly matching TRBD2 (6 bases). The CDR3 has 14 residues. V was trimmed by 7 bases and J by 1 base, leaving 15 bases between them. Germline CDR1 reads DFQATT; CDR2 reads SNEGSKA (reference sequence). CDR3 DNA: TGCAGTGTTAACCCGGGAGAGCGCACAGATACGCAGTATTTT. It codes for CSVNPGERTDTQYF.